This paragraph covers one TCR beta chain sequence. CDR1 is ENHRY and CDR2 is SYGVKD in the germline V gene. This CDR3 has 15 amino acids. The ends lost 4 bases at V and 10 bases at J; junction bases unmatched: 10. This sample stems from a study of blood T cell repertoires in COVID-19. Generated by immunoSEQ multiplex PCR, the TCRdb table keeps only in-frame clones and is missing some. This sample has 290,000 or so clones, with 85% to 90% found just once. Specimen: peripheral blood. This chain links TRBV10-3 with TRBJ2-2, with 9 bases aligning to TRBD1. The clonotype was recovered from a man aged 65 to 85 with acute or convalescent COVID-19. Here the CDR3 reads CAISGPGTGRAELFF. Here the CDR3 DNA reads TGTGCCATCAGTGGGCCCGGGACAGGGAGGGCGGAGCTGTTTTTT.